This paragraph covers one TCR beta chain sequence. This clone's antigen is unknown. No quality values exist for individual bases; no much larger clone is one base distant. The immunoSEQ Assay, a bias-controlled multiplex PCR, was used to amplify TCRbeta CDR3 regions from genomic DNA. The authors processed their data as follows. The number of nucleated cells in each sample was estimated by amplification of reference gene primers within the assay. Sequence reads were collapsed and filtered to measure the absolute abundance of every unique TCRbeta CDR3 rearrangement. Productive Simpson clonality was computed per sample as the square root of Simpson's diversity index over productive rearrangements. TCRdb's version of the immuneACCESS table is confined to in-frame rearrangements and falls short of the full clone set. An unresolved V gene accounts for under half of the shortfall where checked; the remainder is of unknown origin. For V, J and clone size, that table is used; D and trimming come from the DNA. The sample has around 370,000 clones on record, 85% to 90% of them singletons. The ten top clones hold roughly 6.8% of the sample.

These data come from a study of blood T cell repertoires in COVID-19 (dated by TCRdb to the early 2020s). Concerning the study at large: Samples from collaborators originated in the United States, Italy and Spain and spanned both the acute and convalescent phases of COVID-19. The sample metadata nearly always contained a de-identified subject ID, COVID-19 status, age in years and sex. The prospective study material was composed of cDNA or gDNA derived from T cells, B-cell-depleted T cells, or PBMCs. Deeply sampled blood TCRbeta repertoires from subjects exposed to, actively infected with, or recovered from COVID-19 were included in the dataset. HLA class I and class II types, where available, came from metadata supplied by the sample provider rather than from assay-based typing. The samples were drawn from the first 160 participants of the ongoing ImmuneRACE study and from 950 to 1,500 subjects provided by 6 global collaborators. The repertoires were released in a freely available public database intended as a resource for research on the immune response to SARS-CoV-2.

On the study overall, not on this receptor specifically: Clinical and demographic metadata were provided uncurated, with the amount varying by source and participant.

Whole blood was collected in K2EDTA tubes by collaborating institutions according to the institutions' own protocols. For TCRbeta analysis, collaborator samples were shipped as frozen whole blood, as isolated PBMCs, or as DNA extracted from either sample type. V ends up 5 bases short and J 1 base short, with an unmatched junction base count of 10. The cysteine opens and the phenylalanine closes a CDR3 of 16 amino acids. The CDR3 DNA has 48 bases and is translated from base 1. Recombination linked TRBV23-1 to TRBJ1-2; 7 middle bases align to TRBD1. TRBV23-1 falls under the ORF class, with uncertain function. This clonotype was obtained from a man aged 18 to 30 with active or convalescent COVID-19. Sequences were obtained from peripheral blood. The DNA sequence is TGCGCCAGCAGTGCCCACCGGGACAGCCTTAACTATGGCTACACCTTC. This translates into CASSAHRDSLNYGYTF.